This T cell receptor (beta chain) was obtained from a study of T cells in localized non-small cell lung cancer. Study-level findings and limits: Tumor showed lower T cell clonality than uninvolved adjacent lung, where it was highest. In adjacent lung appeared a median around 55 of the top 100 tumor clones. Sequencing was limited to one tumor region, leaving the possibility of heterogeneity open.

Comment on this clone: What it recognizes is unknown.

The length of the CDR3 is 16 residues. The sampled adjacent lung lay at least 2 cm from the tumor margin and showed no atypia. Sequenced by immunoSEQ multiplex PCR; TCRdb stores in-frame clones only, minus some. This sample has 1,000 to 1,400 clones; approximately 34% occur once, and the top ten carry 14% to 15%. The material sequenced was normal lung tissue next to the tumor, taken before any cancer treatment. The V and J genes are TRBV7-5 and TRBJ2-2; TRBD1, the D gene given by the table, was not confirmed from the DNA. TRBV7-5 is designated a pseudogene. This TCR was sampled from a woman aged 35 to 75 with stage II squamous cell lung carcinoma. As DNA, the CDR3 is TGTGCCAGCAGCCACAACAGGGTGGGGCACACCGGGGAGCTGTTTTTT. This gives the protein CASSHNRVGHTGELFF.